The 18 T cell receptor beta chains presented below share a single source sample, sequenced in a study of Tregs in tolerant kidney transplant recipients. Libraries were prepared by immunoSEQ multiplex PCR; TCRdb keeps only in-frame clonotypes and omits some of them. The data contain 98,000 or so clones, 90% of them seen just once; the ten biggest clones take up 0.34%. The source was CD4+ T cells from blood, collected before the transplant. Every receptor here comes from a human donor who received a combined kidney and bone marrow transplant.

CDR3 coding DNA: TGTGCCAGCAGCCGAGGAAGGGGGACCTACGAGCAGTACTTC. Protein sequence: CASSRGRGTYEQYF. The chain employs TRBV13 and TRBJ2-7, with a tentative D call TRBD1 (6 bases). This CDR3 has 14 residues. Per the germline V gene, CDR1 is PRHDT and CDR2 is FYEKMQ (reference sequence). V was shortened by 5 bases and J by 2 bases, with 13 bases between the two germline ends.

The chain is built from TRBV5-1 and TRBJ1-2; TRBD1 matches at 8 bases. J was trimmed by 12 bases and V by 4 bases; bases with no gene match: 8. The V gene's germline CDR1 is SGHRS and CDR2 YFSETQ. The CDR3 totals 12 residues. In nucleotides, the CDR3 is TGCGCCAGCAGCCCCTTCGGACAGGGTCACACCTTC. Its protein is CASSPFGQGHTF.

This sequence joins TRBV7-2 and TRBJ2-2; tentative D call: TRBD1 (6 bases). CDR3 size: 15 residues. Germline V lookup: CDR1 SGHTA, CDR2 FQGNSA. Trimming took off 6 bases at V and 3 bases at J, with 14 bases between the two ends. CDR3 loop: CASSQTQGYTGELFF. CDR3 coding DNA: TGTGCCAGCAGTCAGACACAGGGTTACACCGGGGAGCTGTTTTTT.

In its sample, this clone was seen once. This sequence joins TRBV5-6 and TRBJ1-1; 11 nucleotides line up with TRBD1. The CDR3 is made up of 16 amino acids. CDR1 and CDR2 from the germline V gene are SGHDT and YYEEEE. J lost 6 bases, V lost 2 bases, and 9 bases had no gene match. The CDR3 here is CASSFSGTGGNAEAFF. The CDR3 DNA sequence: TGTGCCAGCAGCTTCTCCGGGACAGGGGGAAACGCTGAAGCTTTCTTT.

The chain links TRBV7-2 to TRBJ2-7, with D possibly TRBD2 on 6 matching bases. Germline V gives CDR1 SGHTA, CDR2 FQGNSA. The ends were cut back, 1 base at V and 5 bases at J, with 12 bases in the middle. The CDR3 loop spans 14 amino acids. The CDR3, as DNA: TGTGCCAGCAGCTTAGAACTAGCAGTCCACGAGCAGTACTTC. Its translation: CASSLELAVHEQYF.

The rearrangement uses TRBV11-2 and TRBJ1-2, with no clear D. In germline, CDR1 is SGHAT, CDR2 FQNNGV. The V and J ends lost 3 bases and 2 bases respectively, with 4 bases between them. The CDR3 covers 12 residues. CDR3 sequence: CASSLTNYGYTF. CDR3 DNA: TGTGCCAGCAGCTTGACAAACTATGGCTACACCTTC.

To note about this clone: Mismatch with germline at one junction end may stem from a read error. This chain joins TRBV7-2 and TRBJ1-2; D gene uncertain. Germline CDR1 is SGHTA and CDR2 is FQGNSA. This CDR3 is 12 amino acids long. The CDR3 spells CASNLGGSGYTF. The CDR3 DNA sequence: TGTGCCAGCAACTTAGGCGGTAGTGGCTACACCTTC.

The chain combines TRBV19 with TRBJ1-1; D possibly corresponds to TRBD1 (5 bases). V was shortened by 5 bases and J by 6 bases, with 16 bases between the two germline ends. Germline loops: CDR1 LNHDA, CDR2 SQIVND (reference sequence). This CDR3 spans 14 amino acids. The CDR3 protein is CASSGRGREAEAFF. The CDR3, as DNA: TGTGCCAGTAGTGGCCGAGGCAGGGAGGCTGAAGCTTTCTTT.

The chain links TRBV4-3 to TRBJ2-2; TRBD2 matches at 10 bases. Unmatched junction bases numbered 4, after V lost 5 bases and J lost 1 base. The germline V gene encodes CDR1 LGHNA and CDR2 YSLEER. This CDR3 spans 16 amino acids. CDR3 sequence reads: CASSFRTSGNTGELFF. The CDR3, as DNA: TGCGCCAGCAGCTTCCGGACTAGCGGGAACACCGGGGAGCTGTTTTTT.

This chain uses TRBV11-2 with TRBJ2-1; D may be TRBD1 (6 bases). Deletions cut 5 bases from V and 6 bases from J, with 20 bases between. This CDR3 has 16 residues. Germline CDR1 and CDR2: SGHAT and FQNNGV. The CDR3 sequence: CASSRLRGGHPNEQFF. The CDR3 coding sequence is TGTGCCAGCAGCCGGCTTAGAGGGGGTCATCCCAATGAGCAGTTCTTC.

This chain joins TRBV7-6 and TRBJ2-7; 7 nucleotides align to TRBD2. This CDR3 contains 16 residues. Per germline, CDR1 SGHVS and CDR2 FNYEAQ. V dropped 0 bases and J dropped 0; count of bases not matched to a gene: 5. For the CDR3, the DNA is TGTGCCAGCAGCTTAGCGGGGGGGTTCCCCTCCTACGAGCAGTACTTC. Translation: CASSLAGGFPSYEQYF.

J is TRBJ2-1 and V is TRBV18, with no clear D. CDR3 length: 13 amino acids. CDR1 and CDR2 from the germline V gene are KGHSH and LQKENI. Trimming removed 6 bases from V and 4 bases from J, with 10 bases in between. The CDR3 protein is CASSPPGYNEQFF. In DNA form, the CDR3 reads TGTGCCAGCTCTCCCCCCGGTTACAATGAGCAGTTCTTC.

The gene calls are TRBV25-1 and TRBJ1-6; TRBD1 aligns across 9 bases. The CDR3 is 14 amino acids. The ends lost 11 bases at V and 8 bases at J; junction bases unmatched: 10. CDR1 and CDR2 from the germline V gene are MGHDK and SYGVNS. CDR3 sequence: CAGQGTGPYSPLHF. The CDR3 DNA follows: TGTGCCGGCCAGGGGACAGGGCCTTATTCACCCCTCCACTTT. The full variable domain, in which reference TRBV25-1 and TRBJ1-6 provide the parts outside the CDR3, is EADIYQTPRYLVIGTGKKITLECSQTMGHDKMYWYQQDPGMELHLIHYSYGVNSTEKGDLSSESTVSRIRTEHFPLTLESARPSHTSQYLCAGQGTGPYSPLHFGNGTRLTVT.

The chain has TRBV19 and TRBJ2-1; 10 bases align to TRBD2. This CDR3 has 16 amino acids. V trimming: 6 bases; J trimming: 2 bases; junction bases outside the gene matches: 7. Germline loops: CDR1 LNHDA, CDR2 SQIVND (reference sequence). The CDR3 DNA follows: TGTGCCAGTAGGGGAGCGGGAGGGGGGACCTACAATGAGCAGTTCTTC. This encodes CASRGAGGGTYNEQFF.

This chain joins TRBV10-3 and TRBJ1-1, with 9 bases fitting TRBD1. J gave up 3 bases and V 4 bases, and 6 bases lay outside the gene matches. The CDR3 is 15 amino acids. Germline V gene sequence: CDR1 ENHRY, CDR2 SYGVKD. The CDR3 here is CAISANRGLDTEAFF. In DNA, the CDR3 is TGTGCCATCAGTGCAAACAGGGGGCTGGACACTGAAGCTTTCTTT.

The rearrangement joins TRBV7-2 to TRBJ2-5; D is ambiguous. The ends were cut back, 5 bases at V and 5 bases at J, with 18 bases in the middle. CDR3 length equals 15 residues. CDR1 is SGHTA, CDR2 FQGNSA, per germline. The CDR3 region has the DNA TGTGCCAGCAGCCCCTCCACTCGTTTTTGGGAGACCCAGTACTTC. It is translated as CASSPSTRFWETQYF.

The chain carries TRBV11-3 and TRBJ2-5; the D gene is possibly TRBD2 (6 bases). The germline gives CDR1 SGHNT, CDR2 YENEEA. The CDR3 is made up of 15 amino acids. V was shortened by 5 bases and J by 2 bases, with 15 bases between the two germline ends. The CDR3 sequence: CASSPGGRRQETQYF. CDR3 DNA sequence: TGTGCCAGCAGCCCTGGGGGGAGAAGGCAAGAGACCCAGTACTTC.

The chain recombines TRBV5-1 with TRBJ2-2; 9 bases fit TRBD1. V lost 0 bases and J lost 4; bases outside the gene matches: 10. The CDR3 spans 18 residues. Germline V CDR1 and CDR2: SGHRS, YFSETQ. The CDR3 region is CASSLATKGTGITGELFF. The CDR3 DNA sequence: TGCGCCAGCAGCTTGGCCACGAAAGGGACAGGGATCACCGGGGAGCTGTTTTTT.